The clone carrying this T cell receptor (beta chain) was seen only a few times. Its antigen remains unidentified. The study's findings and limits: In terms of TCR gene usage, tumor memory CD4+ T cells clustered together with blood and lymph node memory CD4+ cells, as well as with lymph node naive CD4+ cells. Larger-cohort validation covered only one TCR beta V-J rearrangement.

Purified naive CD4+ T cells were depleted of CD25+ Tregs. Semi-nested PCR with Nested Universal Primer A followed constant-region reverse priming of full-length variable regions. TCRdb fed the 5' RACE reads into MiXCR, producing one record per CDR3 protein. The sample yields around 50,000 distinct CDR3 sequences, 17% seen once. This TCR was sampled from a female donor with breast cancer. Sequencing used naive CD4+ T cells sorted from blood. The subset: naive CD4+ T cells, CD4+CD45RA+CD25-.

CDR3 protein: CAWRRALVTEAFF. CDR3 DNA sequence: TGTGCCTGGAGACGGGCACTTGTCACTGAAGCTTTCTTT. The chain links TRBV30 to TRBJ1-1; D remains ambiguous. Germline-derived CDR1 and CDR2 are GTSNPN and SVGIG (reference sequence). The length of the CDR3 is 13 residues. Trimming stripped 3 bases from V and 4 bases from J, with 12 bases between.